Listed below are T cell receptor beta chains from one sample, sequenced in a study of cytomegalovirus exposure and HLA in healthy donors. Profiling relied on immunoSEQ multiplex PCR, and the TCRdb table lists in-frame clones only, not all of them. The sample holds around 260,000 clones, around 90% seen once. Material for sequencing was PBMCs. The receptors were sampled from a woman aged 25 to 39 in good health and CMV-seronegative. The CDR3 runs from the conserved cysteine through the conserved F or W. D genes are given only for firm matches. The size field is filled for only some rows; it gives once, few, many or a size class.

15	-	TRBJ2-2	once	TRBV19	TGTGCCAGTAGAACAGGTTCCCTGGACACCGGGGAGCTGTTTTTT	CASRTGSLDTGELFF
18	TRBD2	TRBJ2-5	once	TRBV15	TGTGCCACCAGCAGAGATCGAGAGGGTAGCGGGTCCCAAGAGACCCAGTACTTC	CATSRDREGSGSQETQYF
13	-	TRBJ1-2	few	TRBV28	TGTGCCAGCAGAAATGACAGATCCTATGGCTACACCTTC	CASRNDRSYGYTF
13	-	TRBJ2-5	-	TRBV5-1	TGCGCCAGCAGCCGGGGGACGGGAGAGACCCAGTACTTC	CASSRGTGETQYF
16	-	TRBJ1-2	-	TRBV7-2	TGTGCCAGCAGCTTAGTTGGGGTGGGAGCTAGCTATGGCTACACCTTC	CASSLVGVGASYGYTF
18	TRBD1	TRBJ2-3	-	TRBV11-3	TGTGCCAGCAGCTTAGATCCTCCGGGACAGGGAAGCACAGATACGCAGTATTTT	CASSLDPPGQGSTDTQYF
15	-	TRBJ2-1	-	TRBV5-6	TGTGCCAGCAGCTTTAGACTGAGCTCCTACAATGAGCAGTTCTTC	CASSFRLSSYNEQFF
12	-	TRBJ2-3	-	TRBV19	TGTGCCAGTAGTATTCGGAGCGATACGCAGTATTTT	CASSIRSDTQYF
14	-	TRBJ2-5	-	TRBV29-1	TGCAGCGTTGAAGATTCGGACCGTGGGGAGACCCAGTACTTC	CSVEDSDRGETQYF
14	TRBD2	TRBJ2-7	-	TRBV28	TGTGCCCATTCTCCCGGGCTAGCGGGTGTGGAGCAGTACTTC	CAHSPGLAGVEQYF
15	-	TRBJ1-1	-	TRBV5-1	TGCGCCAGCAGCTTGGCAAAGGCCAGTCCTTTTGAAGCTTTCTTT	CASSLAKASPFEAFF
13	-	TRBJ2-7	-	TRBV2	TGTGCCAGCACCCACGGATACTCCTACGAGCAGTACTTC	CASTHGYSYEQYF
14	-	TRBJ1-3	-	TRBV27	TGTGCCAGCAGACTTTCAGGGGCAGGAAACACCATATATTTT	CASRLSGAGNTIYF
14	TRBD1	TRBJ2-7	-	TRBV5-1	TGCGCCAGCAGCTCCCGACAGGGGGCGAGCGAGCAGTACTTC	CASSSRQGASEQYF
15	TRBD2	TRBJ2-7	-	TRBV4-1	TGCGCCAGCAGCCAAGCCGGGACTAGCGGGTACGAGCAGTACTTC	CASSQAGTSGYEQYF
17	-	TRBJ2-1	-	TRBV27	TGTGCCAGCAGTTTACCGGCCTTGGGTCGTGGCTACAATGAGCAGTTCTTC	CASSLPALGRGYNEQFF
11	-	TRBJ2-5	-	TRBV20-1	TGCAGTGTAGGATCCAAAGAGACCCAGTACTTC	CSVGSKETQYF
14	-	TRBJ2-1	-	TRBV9	TGTGCCAGCAGCGTCGCCGGGGTCCACAATGAGCAGTTCTTC	CASSVAGVHNEQFF
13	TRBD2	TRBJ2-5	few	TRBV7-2	TGTGCCAGCAGCGTAGCGGGAGGGGAGACCCAGTACTTC	CASSVAGGETQYF
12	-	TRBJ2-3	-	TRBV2	TGTGCCAGCAGTGAAGAGCGCAGAACGCAGTATTTT	CASSEERRTQYF
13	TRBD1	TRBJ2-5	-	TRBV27	TGTGCCAGCAGTTTAAACAGGGGAGAGACCCAGTACTTC	CASSLNRGETQYF
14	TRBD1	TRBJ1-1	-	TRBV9	TGTGCCAGCAGCGCGACTGGGACAGGCCGTGAAGCTTTCTTT	CASSATGTGREAFF
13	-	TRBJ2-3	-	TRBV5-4	TGTGCCAGCAGCTTGGACGGCTGGGATACGCAGTATTTT	CASSLDGWDTQYF
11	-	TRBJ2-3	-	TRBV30	TGTGCCTGGAGTGAATCAGATACGCAGTATTTT	CAWSESDTQYF
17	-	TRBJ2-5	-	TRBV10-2	TGCGCCAGCAGTGAGGGACGCGGGATAAGGGGACAAGAGACCCAGTACTTC	CASSEGRGIRGQETQYF
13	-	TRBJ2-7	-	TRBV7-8	TGTGCCAGCAGCTCCCGGGACGGCTACGAGCAGTACTTC	CASSSRDGYEQYF
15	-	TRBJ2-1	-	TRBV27	TGTGCCAGCAGACCGGTCTGGGGTCGCTACAATGAGCAGTTCTTC	CASRPVWGRYNEQFF
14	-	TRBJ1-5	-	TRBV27	TGTGCCAGCTTAGGGGTAGAGACCAATCAGCCCCAGCATTTT	CASLGVETNQPQHF
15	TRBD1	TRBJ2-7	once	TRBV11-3	TGTGCCAGCAGCTTAGGTTTGGGACAGGGGAGGGAGCAGTACTTC	CASSLGLGQGREQYF
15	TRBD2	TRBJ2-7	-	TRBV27	TGTGCCACGGGGACTAGCGGGAGCGCGAAATACGAGCAGTACTTC	CATGTSGSAKYEQYF
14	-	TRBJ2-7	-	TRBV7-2	TGTGCCAGCAGCCCGGGACTGTCAAACTACGAGCAGTACTTC	CASSPGLSNYEQYF
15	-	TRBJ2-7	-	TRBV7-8	TGTGCCAGCAGCTTTTCAGGCAGGACCTCCTACGAGCAGTACTTC	CASSFSGRTSYEQYF
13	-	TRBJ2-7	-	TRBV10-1	TGCGCCAGCAGTGAGGTTGGATGCTACGAGCAGTACTTC	CASSEVGCYEQYF
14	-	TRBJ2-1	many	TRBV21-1	TGTGCCAGCAGCAAAGGAGGACAGAACAATGAGCAGTTCTTC	CASSKGGQNNEQFF
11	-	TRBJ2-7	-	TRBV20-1	TGCAGTGCCTGGACAGACTACGAGCAGTACTTC	CSAWTDYEQYF
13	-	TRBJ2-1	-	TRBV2	TGTGCCAGCAGTGTAGGACGGAACAATGAGCAGTTCTTC	CASSVGRNNEQFF
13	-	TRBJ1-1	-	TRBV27	TGTGCCAGCAGTTCCCCCTCGGACACTGAAGCTTTCTTT	CASSSPSDTEAFF
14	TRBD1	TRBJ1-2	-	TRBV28	TGTGCCAGCAGTTCTCCAGGGGGCGACTATGGCTACACCTTC	CASSSPGGDYGYTF
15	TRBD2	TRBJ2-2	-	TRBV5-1	TGCGCCAGCAGCTTGCTAGCGGGATGGACCGGGGAGCTGTTTTTT	CASSLLAGWTGELFF
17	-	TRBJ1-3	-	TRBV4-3	TGCGCCAGCAGCCAAGGCCCGACAGGCCTCTCTGGAAACACCATATATTTT	CASSQGPTGLSGNTIYF
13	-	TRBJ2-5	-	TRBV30	TGTGCCTGGAGTTGGGGCAGGGATCAGACCCAGTACTTC	CAWSWGRDQTQYF
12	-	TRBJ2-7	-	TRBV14	TGTGCCAGCAGCCTCAAGATCTACGAGCAGTACTTC	CASSLKIYEQYF
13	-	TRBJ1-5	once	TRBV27	TGTGCCAGCAGACACGATAGCAATCAGCCCCAGCATTTT	CASRHDSNQPQHF
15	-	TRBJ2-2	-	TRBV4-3	TGCGCCAGCAGCCAAGACAATCGTGACACCGGGGAGCTGTTTTTT	CASSQDNRDTGELFF
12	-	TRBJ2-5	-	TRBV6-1	TGTGCCAGCAGGACAGGTATAGAGACCCAGTACTTC	CASRTGIETQYF
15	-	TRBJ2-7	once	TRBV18	TGTGCCAGCTCACCACAAGGTGGGATGGGGGGCGAGCAGTACTTC	CASSPQGGMGGEQYF
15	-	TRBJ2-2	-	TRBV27	TGTGCCAGCAGTCCCCGCCGCGGAGTCACCGGGGAGCTGTTTTTT	CASSPRRGVTGELFF
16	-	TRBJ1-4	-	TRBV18	TGTGCCAGCTCACCACCGGCGTTGCGGAAAGGAGAAAAACTGTTTTTT	CASSPPALRKGEKLFF
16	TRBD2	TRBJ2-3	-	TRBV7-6	TGTGCCAGCAGCCAAGGATTGGGCGGGAGAGAGGATACGCAGTATTTT	CASSQGLGGREDTQYF
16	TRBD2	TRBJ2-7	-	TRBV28	TGTGCCAGCAGTCCCGGACTAGGCGGAGGGCCCCACGAGCAGTACTTC	CASSPGLGGGPHEQYF